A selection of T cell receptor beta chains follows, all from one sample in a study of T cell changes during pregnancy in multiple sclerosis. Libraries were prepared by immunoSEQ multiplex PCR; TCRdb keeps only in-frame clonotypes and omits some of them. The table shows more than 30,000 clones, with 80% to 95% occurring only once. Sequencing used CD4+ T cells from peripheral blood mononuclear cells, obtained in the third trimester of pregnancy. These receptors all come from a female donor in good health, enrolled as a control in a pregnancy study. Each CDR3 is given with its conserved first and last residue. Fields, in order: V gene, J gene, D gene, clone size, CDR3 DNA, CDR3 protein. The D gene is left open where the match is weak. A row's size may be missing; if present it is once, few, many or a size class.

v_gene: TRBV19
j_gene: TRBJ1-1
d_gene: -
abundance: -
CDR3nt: TGTGCCAGTAGCCCCGGGAGGGTGAAGGCTTTCTTT
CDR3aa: CASSPGRVKAFF

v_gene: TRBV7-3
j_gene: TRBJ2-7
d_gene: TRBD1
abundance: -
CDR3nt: TGTGCCAGCAGCCTATCGACAGGGAGCTCCTACGAGCAGTACTTC
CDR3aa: CASSLSTGSSYEQYF

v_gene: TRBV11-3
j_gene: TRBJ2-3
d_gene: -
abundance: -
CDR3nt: TGTGCCAGCAGCTTAGGGGAGACAGATACGCAGTATTTT
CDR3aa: CASSLGETDTQYF

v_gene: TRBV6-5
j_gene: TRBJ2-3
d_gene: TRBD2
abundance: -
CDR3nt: TGTGCCACCCTTAGCGGGAGGTCCGGAGATACGCAGTATTTT
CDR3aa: CATLSGRSGDTQYF

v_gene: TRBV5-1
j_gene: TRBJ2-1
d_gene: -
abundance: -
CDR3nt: TGCGCCAGCAGCTTGGAACAAAACTCCTACAATGAGCAGTTCTTC
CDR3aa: CASSLEQNSYNEQFF

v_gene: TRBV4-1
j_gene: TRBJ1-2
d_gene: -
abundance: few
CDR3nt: TGCGCCAGCAGCCTCGGTGGGGGTACAGGGTCCGGCTACACCTTC
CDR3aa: CASSLGGGTGSGYTF

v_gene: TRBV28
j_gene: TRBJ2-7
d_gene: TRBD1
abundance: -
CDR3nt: TGTGCCAGCATCCCTTCCCCGGGACAGGGCTACGAGCAGTACTTC
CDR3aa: CASIPSPGQGYEQYF

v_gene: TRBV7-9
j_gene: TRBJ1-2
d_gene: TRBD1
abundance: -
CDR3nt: TGTGCCAGCAGCTTAACCGGACAGGGGCCAAACTATGGCTACACCTTC
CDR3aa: CASSLTGQGPNYGYTF

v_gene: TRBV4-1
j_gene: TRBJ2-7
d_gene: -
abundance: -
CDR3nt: TGCGCCAGCAGCCAAAATAGGGGTAGCTACTCCTACGAGCAGTACTTC
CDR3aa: CASSQNRGSYSYEQYF

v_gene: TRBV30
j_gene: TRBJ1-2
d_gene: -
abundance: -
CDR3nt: TGTGCCTGGAGTGACCTGGGACTAGATGGCTACACCTTC
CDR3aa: CAWSDLGLDGYTF

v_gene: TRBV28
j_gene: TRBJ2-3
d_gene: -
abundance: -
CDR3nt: TGTGCCAGCAGTTTCCAGAGGGTTTCAGATACGCAGTATTTT
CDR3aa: CASSFQRVSDTQYF

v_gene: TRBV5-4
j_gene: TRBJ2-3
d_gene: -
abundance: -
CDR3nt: TGTGCCAGCACCAGAACGGGAACAGATACGCAGTATTTT
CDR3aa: CASTRTGTDTQYF

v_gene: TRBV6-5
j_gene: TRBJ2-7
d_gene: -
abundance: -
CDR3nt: TGTGCCAGCAGTTACGGGCGGGGCTCCTACGAGCAGTACTTC
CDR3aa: CASSYGRGSYEQYF

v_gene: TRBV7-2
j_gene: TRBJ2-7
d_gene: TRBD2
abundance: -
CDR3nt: TGTGCCAGCAGCTTGGGGCTTAGCGGGAGCTCCTACGAGCAGTACTTC
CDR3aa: CASSLGLSGSSYEQYF

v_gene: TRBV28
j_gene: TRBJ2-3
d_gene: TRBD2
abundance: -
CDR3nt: TGTGCCAGCAAGGGCGGGAGTACAAGCACAGATACGCAGTATTTT
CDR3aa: CASKGGSTSTDTQYF

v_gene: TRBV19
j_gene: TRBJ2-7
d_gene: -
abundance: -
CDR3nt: TGTGCCAGTAGCCTAAAAACCGGGACAAACTACGAGCAGTACTTC
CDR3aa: CASSLKTGTNYEQYF